The rows below give T cell receptor beta chains drawn from one sample of a study of blood T cell repertoires in COVID-19. Clones were read by immunoSEQ multiplex PCR, and TCRdb kept only the in-frame ones, dropping some. The data contain around 130,000 clones, roughly 86% of them seen just once; the ten biggest clones take up 5.4%. The sequencing sample was made of peripheral blood. Receptor source: a human donor in a cohort sampled during active COVID-19. Each CDR3 is given with its conserved first and last residue. Fields, in order: J gene, CDR3 length, clone size, D gene, V gene, CDR3 DNA, CDR3 protein. The D gene is left open where the match is weak. Not all rows give a size; the values are once, few, many and, for expanded clones, a class.

j_gene: TRBJ2-3
len: 16
abundance: .
d_gene: TRBD2
v_gene: TRBV5-1
CDR3nt: TGCGCCAGCAGCTCCCAACTAGCGGGGGCCACAGATACGCAGTATTTT
CDR3aa: CASSSQLAGATDTQYF

j_gene: TRBJ2-1
len: 16
abundance: once
d_gene: TRBD2
v_gene: TRBV27
CDR3nt: TGTGCCAGCAGTTCTGGGACTAGCGGGACTCTAAGGGAGCAGTTCTTC
CDR3aa: CASSSGTSGTLREQFF

j_gene: TRBJ2-3
len: 14
abundance: .
d_gene: TRBD2
v_gene: TRBV5-1
CDR3nt: TGCGCCAGCACGAGCGGGAGGGTCACAGATACGCAGTATTTT
CDR3aa: CASTSGRVTDTQYF

j_gene: TRBJ2-7
len: 16
abundance: .
d_gene: TRBD1
v_gene: TRBV3-1/TRBV3-2
CDR3nt: TGTGCCAGCAGCCAAGAAGGGCAGGGGGCGCGGTACGAGCAGTACTTC
CDR3aa: CASSQEGQGARYEQYF

j_gene: TRBJ1-5
len: 14
abundance: .
d_gene: TRBD1
v_gene: TRBV4-1
CDR3nt: TGCGCCAGCAGTCGACAGGGGGCCGGTCAGCCCCAGCATTTT
CDR3aa: CASSRQGAGQPQHF

j_gene: TRBJ1-2
len: 15
abundance: .
d_gene: .
v_gene: TRBV7-2
CDR3nt: TGTGCCAGCAGCTTAGATAGCCAGGGGAACTCTGGCTACACCTTC
CDR3aa: CASSLDSQGNSGYTF

j_gene: TRBJ1-5
len: 14
abundance: .
d_gene: .
v_gene: TRBV28
CDR3nt: TGTGCCAGCGCCCTCGCAGGGATCAATCAGCCCCAGCATTTT
CDR3aa: CASALAGINQPQHF

j_gene: TRBJ2-3
len: 15
abundance: .
d_gene: TRBD1
v_gene: TRBV2
CDR3nt: TGTGCCAGCAAAACGACAGGGGGCAGGACAGATACGCAGTATTTT
CDR3aa: CASKTTGGRTDTQYF

j_gene: TRBJ2-1
len: 18
abundance: .
d_gene: TRBD2
v_gene: TRBV9
CDR3nt: TGTGCCAGCACCCCAGGGACTAGCGGGGGGGCCCCCTACAATGAGCAGTTCTTC
CDR3aa: CASTPGTSGGAPYNEQFF

j_gene: TRBJ2-5
len: 17
abundance: .
d_gene: .
v_gene: TRBV7-9
CDR3nt: TGTGCCAGCAGCTTAGGTTATGGTGCCGGGTCCCAAGAGACCCAGTACTTC
CDR3aa: CASSLGYGAGSQETQYF

j_gene: TRBJ2-3
len: 14
abundance: many
d_gene: TRBD1
v_gene: TRBV6-5
CDR3nt: TGTGCCAGCAGGCCGACAGGGGTGACAGATACGCAGTATTTT
CDR3aa: CASRPTGVTDTQYF

j_gene: TRBJ2-1
len: 15
abundance: .
d_gene: .
v_gene: TRBV7-2
CDR3nt: TGTGCCAGCAGCTACTACTACAGGGGGGGGAATGAGCAGTTCTTC
CDR3aa: CASSYYYRGGNEQFF

j_gene: TRBJ1-3
len: 16
abundance: .
d_gene: TRBD1
v_gene: TRBV18
CDR3nt: TGTGCCAGCTCACCGCGCCGGGACAGCTCTGGAAACACCATATATTTT
CDR3aa: CASSPRRDSSGNTIYF

j_gene: TRBJ1-5
len: 17
abundance: .
d_gene: .
v_gene: TRBV28
CDR3nt: TGTGCCAGCAGTTTATTATGGTCCGCAGGGCTCAATCAGCCCCAGCATTTT
CDR3aa: CASSLLWSAGLNQPQHF

j_gene: TRBJ1-1
len: 13
abundance: few
d_gene: TRBD1
v_gene: TRBV10-3
CDR3nt: TGTGCCATCAGGGGACAGCAGAACACTGAAGCTTTCTTT
CDR3aa: CAIRGQQNTEAFF

j_gene: TRBJ1-5
len: 15
abundance: .
d_gene: .
v_gene: TRBV4-1
CDR3nt: TGCGCCAGCAGCCAGGCCAGGGGATCCAATCAGCCCCAGCATTTT
CDR3aa: CASSQARGSNQPQHF

j_gene: TRBJ2-7
len: 11
abundance: few
d_gene: .
v_gene: TRBV27
CDR3nt: TGTGCCAGCAGTTCAGGGTTGGAGCAGTACTTC
CDR3aa: CASSSGLEQYF

j_gene: TRBJ2-1
len: 19
abundance: .
d_gene: TRBD2
v_gene: TRBV7-9
CDR3nt: TGTGCCAGCAGCTTACTAGCGGGCACCCTCGTAGGATCCTACAATGAGCAGTTCTTC
CDR3aa: CASSLLAGTLVGSYNEQFF

j_gene: TRBJ2-2
len: 16
abundance: .
d_gene: TRBD2
v_gene: TRBV27
CDR3nt: TGTGCCAGCAGTCCCGGACTAGCGGGGAGTTACGGGGAGCTGTTTTTT
CDR3aa: CASSPGLAGSYGELFF

j_gene: TRBJ1-5
len: 14
abundance: few
d_gene: .
v_gene: TRBV11-2
CDR3nt: TGTGCCAGCAGCTTAGATCAGGGATATCAGCCCCAGCATTTT
CDR3aa: CASSLDQGYQPQHF

j_gene: TRBJ2-1
len: 14
abundance: .
d_gene: TRBD2
v_gene: TRBV7-2
CDR3nt: TGTGCCAGCTACACTAGCGGGGTACTCAATGAGCAGTTCTTC
CDR3aa: CASYTSGVLNEQFF

j_gene: TRBJ2-7
len: 15
abundance: .
d_gene: TRBD1
v_gene: TRBV28
CDR3nt: TGTGCCAGCAGCACGTGGACAGGGGGCGACTACGAGCAGTACTTC
CDR3aa: CASSTWTGGDYEQYF

j_gene: TRBJ2-5
len: 21
abundance: .
d_gene: TRBD1
v_gene: TRBV28
CDR3nt: TGTGCCAGCAGCACCTCGGGACAGGGGGCTTGGTCGGGAGGGCCGGGAAAGACCCAGTACTTC
CDR3aa: CASSTSGQGAWSGGPGKTQYF

j_gene: TRBJ2-5
len: 13
abundance: .
d_gene: TRBD1
v_gene: TRBV5-8
CDR3nt: TGTGCCAGCAGCCAACGGGACAGGCCTCGCCAGTACTTC
CDR3aa: CASSQRDRPRQYF

j_gene: TRBJ2-2
len: 14
abundance: .
d_gene: TRBD1
v_gene: TRBV7-9
CDR3nt: TGTGCCAGCACGGACAGGGCGAACACCGGGGAGCTGTTTTTT
CDR3aa: CASTDRANTGELFF

j_gene: TRBJ1-4
len: 14
abundance: .
d_gene: .
v_gene: TRBV3-1/TRBV3-2
CDR3nt: TGTGCCAGCAGCCAGCGCAGGGATAATGAAAAACTGTTTTTT
CDR3aa: CASSQRRDNEKLFF

j_gene: TRBJ2-6
len: 18
abundance: .
d_gene: TRBD1
v_gene: TRBV5-6
CDR3nt: TGTGCCAGCAGCTTGGTTCAGGGGGTATTCTCTGGGGCCAACGTCCTGACTTTC
CDR3aa: CASSLVQGVFSGANVLTF

j_gene: TRBJ1-4
len: 14
abundance: .
d_gene: TRBD1
v_gene: TRBV7-2
CDR3nt: TGTGCCAGCAGCGGACAGGGGATAAGTGAAAAACTGTTTTTT
CDR3aa: CASSGQGISEKLFF

j_gene: TRBJ2-1
len: 16
abundance: .
d_gene: .
v_gene: TRBV28
CDR3nt: TGTGCCAGCAGTTTATCTAGCGCAGGGATCTACAATGAGCAGTTCTTC
CDR3aa: CASSLSSAGIYNEQFF

j_gene: TRBJ2-2
len: 16
abundance: .
d_gene: TRBD1
v_gene: TRBV7-9
CDR3nt: TGTGCCAGCAGCCCCCCCGGGACAGGGCTCACCGGGGAGCTGTTTTTT
CDR3aa: CASSPPGTGLTGELFF

j_gene: TRBJ2-1
len: 16
abundance: few
d_gene: TRBD2
v_gene: TRBV28
CDR3nt: TGTGCCAGCAGCCGACTAGCGGGGGGGCTGACCAATGAGCAGTTCTTC
CDR3aa: CASSRLAGGLTNEQFF

j_gene: TRBJ2-5
len: 19
abundance: .
d_gene: TRBD2
v_gene: TRBV18
CDR3nt: TGTGCCAGCTCACCAGGCCTAGCGGGGGGGCCGGCATTCCAAGAGACCCAGTACTTC
CDR3aa: CASSPGLAGGPAFQETQYF

j_gene: TRBJ2-1
len: 15
abundance: .
d_gene: TRBD2
v_gene: TRBV6-4
CDR3nt: TGTGCCAGCAGTGACGGGACTAGCGGGATCAATGAGCAGTTCTTC
CDR3aa: CASSDGTSGINEQFF

j_gene: TRBJ2-5
len: 15
abundance: .
d_gene: .
v_gene: TRBV18
CDR3nt: TGTGCCAGCTCACCCGGCGACAGGTCCCAAGAGACCCAGTACTTC
CDR3aa: CASSPGDRSQETQYF

j_gene: TRBJ2-7
len: 16
abundance: few
d_gene: TRBD2
v_gene: TRBV3-1/TRBV3-2
CDR3nt: TGTGCCAGCAGCACTCTCGGGGGGGCAAGCACGTACGAGCAGTACTTC
CDR3aa: CASSTLGGASTYEQYF

j_gene: TRBJ2-2
len: 15
abundance: .
d_gene: .
v_gene: TRBV5-1
CDR3nt: TGCGCCAGCAGCTTGGAGTTGAGGAGGTCCGGGGAGCTGTTTTTT
CDR3aa: CASSLELRRSGELFF

j_gene: TRBJ2-1
len: 16
abundance: .
d_gene: TRBD2
v_gene: TRBV5-4
CDR3nt: TGTGCCAGCAGCTCCCGGGTGGGACTAGCGACCAATGAGCAGTTCTTC
CDR3aa: CASSSRVGLATNEQFF

j_gene: TRBJ2-1
len: 16
abundance: .
d_gene: .
v_gene: TRBV28
CDR3nt: TGTGCCAGCAGTTACGGGCTAGGGGAATCCTACAATGAGCAGTTCTTC
CDR3aa: CASSYGLGESYNEQFF

j_gene: TRBJ1-2
len: 16
abundance: .
d_gene: TRBD1
v_gene: TRBV6-4
CDR3nt: TGTGCCAGCAGAAAAAATCACAGGGGTGATACGTATGGCTACACCTTC
CDR3aa: CASRKNHRGDTYGYTF

j_gene: TRBJ2-7
len: 14
abundance: few
d_gene: .
v_gene: TRBV7-2
CDR3nt: TGTGCCAGCAGCTTAGTAAGAGACAACTACGAGCAGTACTTC
CDR3aa: CASSLVRDNYEQYF

j_gene: TRBJ2-1
len: 15
abundance: .
d_gene: .
v_gene: TRBV2
CDR3nt: TGTGCCAGCAATCTACTAGCAGCCACTAACAATGAGCAGTTCTTC
CDR3aa: CASNLLAATNNEQFF

j_gene: TRBJ2-6
len: 15
abundance: .
d_gene: .
v_gene: TRBV4-1
CDR3nt: TGCGCCAGCAGCCAAGACGGGGAAGGGGCCAACGTCCTGACTTTC
CDR3aa: CASSQDGEGANVLTF

j_gene: TRBJ2-1
len: 13
abundance: once
d_gene: TRBD1
v_gene: TRBV2
CDR3nt: TGTGCCATACCGGGACAGGGAGGTCATGAGCAGTTCTTC
CDR3aa: CAIPGQGGHEQFF

j_gene: TRBJ2-2
len: 16
abundance: .
d_gene: TRBD2
v_gene: TRBV2
CDR3nt: TGTGCCAGCAGTGCTAGACTAGCGGGGGGGCGAGGGGAGCTGTTTTTT
CDR3aa: CASSARLAGGRGELFF

j_gene: TRBJ1-1
len: 14
abundance: .
d_gene: .
v_gene: TRBV19
CDR3nt: TGTGCCAGTAGTACACAGGTCATGAACACTGAAGCTTTCTTT
CDR3aa: CASSTQVMNTEAFF

j_gene: TRBJ1-6
len: 14
abundance: .
d_gene: TRBD1
v_gene: TRBV28
CDR3nt: TGTGCCAGCAGTTTACCACAGGGGAATTCACCCCTCCACTTT
CDR3aa: CASSLPQGNSPLHF

j_gene: TRBJ2-3
len: 16
abundance: .
d_gene: TRBD2
v_gene: TRBV6-4
CDR3nt: TGTGCCAGCAGTGACTTTAGCGGGAGTAGCACAGATACGCAGTATTTT
CDR3aa: CASSDFSGSSTDTQYF

j_gene: TRBJ2-3
len: 13
abundance: .
d_gene: TRBD2
v_gene: TRBV19
CDR3nt: TGTGCCAGTAACACGGGGGGGTCAGATACGCAGTATTTT
CDR3aa: CASNTGGSDTQYF

j_gene: TRBJ1-6
len: 14
abundance: .
d_gene: .
v_gene: TRBV3-1/TRBV3-2
CDR3nt: TGTGCCAGCAGCCCGTCGGGGAATAATTCACCCCTCCACTTT
CDR3aa: CASSPSGNNSPLHF

j_gene: TRBJ2-2
len: 16
abundance: .
d_gene: .
v_gene: TRBV7-2
CDR3nt: TGTGCCAGCAGCTTAGATCGTCCAGGGGTGGCCGGGGAGCTGTTTTTT
CDR3aa: CASSLDRPGVAGELFF

j_gene: TRBJ2-3
len: 13
abundance: once
d_gene: .
v_gene: TRBV4-2
CDR3nt: TGTGCCAGCAGCCAAGACAGATCCGATACGCAGTATTTT
CDR3aa: CASSQDRSDTQYF

j_gene: TRBJ2-5
len: 13
abundance: .
d_gene: .
v_gene: TRBV2
CDR3nt: TGTGCCAGCAGTGGTTCCGTCCGGGAGACCCAGTACTTC
CDR3aa: CASSGSVRETQYF

j_gene: TRBJ2-3
len: 17
abundance: .
d_gene: .
v_gene: TRBV6-2/TRBV6-3
CDR3nt: TGTGCCAGCAGTGATTACTCGGGGCGGGGCAGCACAGATACGCAGTATTTT
CDR3aa: CASSDYSGRGSTDTQYF

j_gene: TRBJ1-1
len: 15
abundance: .
d_gene: TRBD1
v_gene: TRBV5-1
CDR3nt: TGCGCCAGCAGCTGGGGGACAGGGAGGGCGGATGAAGCTTTCTTT
CDR3aa: CASSWGTGRADEAFF